Below, 10 T cell receptor beta chains from the same sample are listed, as sequenced in a study of shared clonotypes between healthy human individuals. Measured with immunoSEQ multiplex PCR; TCRdb has only the in-frame clones, and not every one. The repertoire holds approximately 2.1 million clones, just over 90% seen once, with about 0.39% in the top ten. The sequenced sample was naive CD4+ T cells from PBMCs. Regarding subset: CD45RA+ positively selected. The receptors shown here come from a man younger than 35 in good health. Some clones in this sample may be carry-over from other donors' samples.

V and J are TRBV5-1 and TRBJ2-1; TRBD2 matches at 7 bases. Germline V gene data show CDR1 as SGHRS and CDR2 as YFSETQ. V gave up 4 bases and J gave up 3 bases; unmatched junction bases: 10. The CDR3 extends over 16 amino acids. CDR3 DNA: TGCGCCAGCAGCCCCCTTTTGGGCGGGAGCTACAATGAGCAGTTCTTC. Its translation: CASSPLLGGSYNEQFF. Full variable domain (rest looked up from reference TRBV5-1 and TRBJ2-1): KAGVTQTPRYLIKTRGQQVTLSCSPISGHRSVSWYQQTPGQGLQFLFEYFSETQRNKGNFPGRFSGRQFSNSRSEMNVSTLELGDSALYLCASSPLLGGSYNEQFFGPGTRLTVL.

The V gene is TRBV5-1, the J gene TRBJ2-7; D gene uncertain. The CDR3 has 12 residues. Deletions cut 4 bases from V and 4 bases from J, with 9 bases between. CDR1 is SGHRS, CDR2 YFSETQ, per germline. CDR3 DNA: TGCGCCAGCAGCGCCACTAAGTACGAGCAGTACTTC. Amino acids: CASSATKYEQYF.

The chain couples TRBV19 to TRBJ2-2; 7 bases agree with TRBD1. Germline V lookup: CDR1 LNHDA, CDR2 SQIVND (reference sequence). V lost 4 bases, J lost 2 bases, and 7 bases stayed unmatched. There are 16 residues in the CDR3. The CDR3 DNA reads as TGTGCCAGTAGTAATCCGGGACAGACTAACACCGGGGAGCTGTTTTTT. This encodes CASSNPGQTNTGELFF.

This clone was recorded once. The CDR3 DNA reads as TGCGCCAGCAGCTCGGTGTGGCAGGGAGAAGAGACCCAGTACTTC. Protein sequence: CASSSVWQGEETQYF. The chain combines TRBV5-1 with TRBJ2-5, with D perhaps assigned TRBD1 or TRBD2 (5 bases each). The CDR3 contains 15 residues. CDR1 is SGHRS and CDR2 is YFSETQ in the germline V gene. V was pared by 3 bases and J by 3 bases, with 15 bases between.

The chain couples TRBV25-1 to TRBJ1-5, with 12 bases identical to TRBD1. CDR1 and CDR2 (germline): MGHDK, SYGVNS. This CDR3 region has 18 residues. With V trimmed by 4 bases and J by 5 bases, 12 bases remained unmatched. CDR3 DNA: TGTGCCAGCAGTGGGGGGGGACAGGGGGCGCAAAGGGATCAGCCCCAGCATTTT. Translated, it gives CASSGGGQGAQRDQPQHF.

The V and J genes are TRBV7-3 and TRBJ2-1; 8 bases are a match to TRBD2. Germline V CDR1 and CDR2: SGHTA, FQGTGA. Trimming at V came to 3 bases and at J to 8 bases, leaving 9 bases not matched to a gene. The length of the CDR3 is 15 residues. The CDR3 sequence is CASSFDGRASDEQFF. In nucleotides, the CDR3 is TGTGCCAGCAGCTTCGACGGGAGGGCCTCTGATGAGCAGTTCTTC.

This clone was detected only once. The chain carries TRBV5-1 and TRBJ2-7; D not certain. The length of the CDR3 is 14 residues. Trimming removed 0 bases from V and 5 bases from J, with 12 bases in between. CDR1 and CDR2 (germline): SGHRS, YFSETQ. CDR3 region: CASSLVRTPNEQYF. CDR3 sequence (DNA): TGCGCCAGCAGCTTGGTACGGACCCCTAACGAGCAGTACTTC.

The chain couples TRBV5-1 to TRBJ1-3; D is unclear. The V and J ends lost 4 bases and 2 bases respectively, with 13 bases between them. The CDR3 runs to 15 residues. Looked up from germline, CDR1 is SGHRS and CDR2 is YFSETQ. The CDR3 loop is CASSPVGPPGNTIYF. The CDR3 DNA reads TGCGCCAGCAGCCCGGTCGGGCCACCTGGAAACACCATATATTTT.

The chain is built from TRBV9 and TRBJ2-7; D is unresolved. The CDR3 is 13 amino acids. Germline-derived CDR1 and CDR2 are SGDLS and YYNGEE. Trimming left V 1 base short and J 2 bases short, with 7 bases between. The DNA for the CDR3 is TGTGCCAGCAGCGTAATGCCTACCTACGAGCAGTACTTC. This sequence encodes CASSVMPTYEQYF.

This chain uses TRBV5-1 with TRBJ2-3; D not resolved. CDR3 length equals 14 residues. V was clipped by 1 base and J by 0 bases, with 6 bases between them. From germline, CDR1 is SGHRS and CDR2 YFSETQ. CDR3 residues: CASSLFASTDTQYF. In DNA, the CDR3 is TGCGCCAGCAGCTTGTTTGCTAGCACAGATACGCAGTATTTT.